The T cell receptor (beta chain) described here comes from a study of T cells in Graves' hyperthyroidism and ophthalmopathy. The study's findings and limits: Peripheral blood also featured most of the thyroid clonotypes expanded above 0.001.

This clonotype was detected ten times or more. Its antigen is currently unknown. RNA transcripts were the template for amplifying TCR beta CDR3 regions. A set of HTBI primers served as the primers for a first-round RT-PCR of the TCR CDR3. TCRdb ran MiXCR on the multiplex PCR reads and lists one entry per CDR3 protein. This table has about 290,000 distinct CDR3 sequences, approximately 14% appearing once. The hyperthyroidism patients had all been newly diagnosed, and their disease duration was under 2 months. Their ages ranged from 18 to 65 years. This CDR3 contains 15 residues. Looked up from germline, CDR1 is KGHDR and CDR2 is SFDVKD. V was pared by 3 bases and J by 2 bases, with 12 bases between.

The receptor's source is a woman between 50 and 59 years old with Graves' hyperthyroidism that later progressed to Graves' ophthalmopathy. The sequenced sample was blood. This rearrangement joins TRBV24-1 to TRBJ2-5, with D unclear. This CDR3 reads CATSDRRQGQETQYF. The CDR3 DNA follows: TGTGCCACCAGTGATCGCAGACAAGGACAAGAGACCCAGTACTTC.